The 25 T cell receptor beta chains given below trace back to one sample, sequenced in a study of OX40 agonist ivuxolimab in advanced cancers. The protocol was immunoSEQ multiplex PCR, while the TCRdb copy is restricted to in-frame clones and leaves out a portion. The table lists 55,000 to 60,000 clones, about 81% of them singletons. The sample was CD4+ or CD8+ T cells sorted from blood, taken in a trial of the OX40 agonist ivuxolimab. These receptors came from an adult with an advanced solid tumor such as melanoma, head and neck, liver or kidney cancer.

This clone came up once. This sequence joins TRBV2 and TRBJ2-7, with a weak D call TRBD1 (6 bases). Trimming left V 6 bases short and J 4 bases short, with 22 bases between. The CDR3 is made up of 16 amino acids. From germline, CDR1 is SNHLY and CDR2 FYNNEI. CDR3 coding DNA: TGTGCCAGCAGCAAGGACAGAGTCAACCCCTGGTACGAGCAGTACTTC. It translates to CASSKDRVNPWYEQYF.

The chain links TRBV5-1 to TRBJ2-5; D is ambiguous. The germline CDR1 and CDR2 sequences are SGHRS and YFSETQ. V was cut by 3 bases and J by 2 bases, with 5 bases left in between. This CDR3 comprises 12 residues. This CDR3 is CASSYLQETQYF. In nucleotides, the CDR3 is TGCGCCAGCAGCTACCTACAAGAGACCCAGTACTTC. Together with reference TRBV5-1 and TRBJ2-5, the CDR3 gives the full variable domain: KAGVTQTPRYLIKTRGQQVTLSCSPISGHRSVSWYQQTPGQGLQFLFEYFSETQRNKGNFPGRFSGRQFSNSRSEMNVSTLELGDSALYLCASSYLQETQYFGPGTRLLVL.

This chain uses TRBV10-1 with TRBJ1-1, with a possible D match to TRBD1 (5 bases). The length of the CDR3 is 16 residues. The V gene lost 6 bases and the J gene lost 6 bases, with 23 bases spanning the gap. Per germline, CDR1 WNHNN and CDR2 SYGVQD (reference sequence). CDR3 loop: CASSPDPRDSPPEAFF. CDR3 DNA: TGCGCCAGCAGCCCCGACCCCCGGGACTCCCCTCCTGAAGCTTTCTTT.

V gene TRBV5-1 combines with J gene TRBJ2-7; 7 bases are shared with TRBD2. This CDR3 has 14 amino acids. After removal of 0 bases from V and 3 bases from J, the junction contained 3 bases not matched to a gene. CDR1 and CDR2 from the germline V gene are SGHRS and YFSETQ. The CDR3 is CASSLEQRGYEQYF. DNA for the CDR3: TGCGCCAGCAGCTTGGAGCAGCGGGGCTACGAGCAGTACTTC.

The gene calls are TRBV4-1 and TRBJ2-2, with a tentative D call TRBD2 (5 bases). Trimming stripped 3 bases from V and 8 bases from J, with 10 bases between. Germline lookup yields CDR1 MGHRA and CDR2 YSYEKL. The CDR3 runs 13 residues. CDR3 protein: CASSHTGLGELFF. The CDR3 DNA is TGCGCCAGCAGCCACACTGGACTGGGGGAGCTGTTTTTT.

This chain links TRBV9 with TRBJ2-7, with a tentative D call TRBD2 (5 bases). The length of the CDR3 is 14 residues. The V gene lost 1 base and the J gene lost 1 base, with 9 bases spanning the gap. Per the germline V gene, CDR1 is SGDLS and CDR2 is YYNGEE. CDR3 DNA sequence: TGTGCCAGCAGCGTAACCCGGGATTCCTACGAGCAGTACTTC. Encoded protein: CASSVTRDSYEQYF.

The chain has TRBV4-1 and TRBJ2-3; D is possibly TRBD1 or TRBD2 (5 bases each). The CDR3 spans 17 residues. CDR1 and CDR2 (germline): MGHRA, YSYEKL. The V end lost 3 bases, the J end lost 0 bases, and 16 bases lay between the germline ends. CDR3 DNA sequence: TGCGCCAGCAGCCAGAGGGGTGGCCTATCTAGCACAGATACGCAGTATTTT. It encodes CASSQRGGLSSTDTQYF.

The chain couples TRBV7-2 to TRBJ1-4; the D is unclear. The CDR3 extends over 14 amino acids. Trimming left V 3 bases short and J 3 bases short, with 8 bases between. Germline V gene data show CDR1 as SGHTA and CDR2 as FQGNSA. CDR3 protein: CASSFQWANEKLFF. The CDR3 coding sequence is TGTGCCAGCAGCTTTCAGTGGGCTAATGAAAAACTGTTTTTT.

This chain uses TRBV7-9 with TRBJ2-1, with D unresolved. V lost 4 bases, J lost 9 bases, and 13 bases lay in between. Germline loops: CDR1 SEHNR, CDR2 FQNEAQ (reference sequence). There are 13 residues in the CDR3. CDR3 loop: CASSSRTVSEQFF. CDR3 in DNA: TGTGCCAGCAGCTCGCGGACGGTCAGTGAGCAGTTCTTC.

This chain joins TRBV7-9 and TRBJ2-2, with 7 bases that match TRBD2. Germline lookup yields CDR1 SEHNR and CDR2 FQNEAQ (reference sequence). This CDR3 contains 14 residues. The ends lost 7 bases at V and 1 base at J; junction bases unmatched: 3. DNA for the CDR3: TGTGCCAGCACCAAGCGGGGGAACACCGGGGAGCTGTTTTTT. Translation gives CASTKRGNTGELFF.

This clone was seen only a few times. V is TRBV7-2 and J is TRBJ2-1; 7 positions agree with TRBD2. The CDR3 has 14 residues. CDR1 is SGHTA, CDR2 FQGNSA, per germline. Unmatched junction bases numbered 4, after V lost 4 bases and J lost 4 bases. The CDR3 spells CASSSISGYNEQFF. In DNA form, the CDR3 reads TGTGCCAGCAGCTCGATTAGCGGGTACAATGAGCAGTTCTTC.

This clone showed up just a few times. V usage is TRBV5-1 and J usage is TRBJ1-4; D unresolved. Trimming cost V 0 bases and J 7 bases, with 7 bases left between them. Germline-derived CDR1 and CDR2 are SGHRS and YFSETQ. CDR3 length equals 13 residues. The CDR3 bases are TGCGCCAGCAGCTTGGCAGAGCGTGAAAAACTGTTTTTT. Protein: CASSLAEREKLFF.

This clone has only a few counts. V is TRBV15 and J is TRBJ1-2; 10 bases agree with TRBD1. V shed 3 bases, J shed 6 bases, and the junction held 4 bases outside the gene matches. Germline values: CDR1 LNHNV, CDR2 YYDKDF (reference sequence). This CDR3 is built from 14 residues. The CDR3 sequence is CATSSGGQGNGYTF. The CDR3, as DNA: TGTGCCACCAGCAGCGGGGGACAGGGGAATGGCTACACCTTC.

The rearrangement links TRBV27 to TRBJ2-2; D remains unclear. CDR1 and CDR2 from the germline V gene are MNHEY and SMNVEV (reference sequence). The V end lost 2 bases, the J end lost 7 bases, and 2 bases lay between the germline ends. The CDR3 totals 11 residues. The CDR3 region is CASSLHGELFF. CDR3 DNA: TGTGCCAGCAGTTTACACGGGGAGCTGTTTTTT.

V usage is TRBV19 and J usage is TRBJ1-2; a weak D match, TRBD1 (6 bases). Germline lookup yields CDR1 LNHDA and CDR2 SQIVND (reference sequence). The CDR3 covers 12 residues. V lost 7 bases and J lost 2, with 8 bases in between. CDR3 nucleotide sequence: TGTGCCAGTACCGACAGGAACTATGGCTACACCTTC. This sequence encodes CASTDRNYGYTF.

The CDR3: CASRFQETQYF. The DNA of the CDR3 is TGTGCCAGCAGGTTTCAAGAGACCCAGTACTTC. The chain carries TRBV11-3 and TRBJ2-5; D is uncertain. Per the germline V gene, CDR1 is SGHNT and CDR2 is YENEEA. With 6 bases removed from V and 2 bases from J, the gap between germline ends came to 4 bases. The CDR3 contains 11 residues.

This clone appeared once. This chain uses TRBV2 with TRBJ1-5; 9 bases are shared with TRBD1. V shed 6 bases, J shed 1 base, and the junction held 7 bases outside the gene matches. This CDR3 has 16 amino acids. CDR1 SNHLY and CDR2 FYNNEI come from the germline V gene. CDR3 loop: CASREQGARSNQPQHF. CDR3 nucleotides: TGTGCCAGCAGAGAACAGGGGGCGCGGAGCAATCAGCCCCAGCATTTT.

The chain combines TRBV19 with TRBJ1-1; D possibly corresponds to TRBD1 (6 bases). The V and J ends lost 4 bases and 8 bases respectively, with 20 bases between them. This CDR3 has 15 amino acids. Germline V gives CDR1 LNHDA, CDR2 SQIVND (reference sequence). This CDR3 reads CASSTFSGGAVEAFF. DNA for the CDR3: TGTGCCAGTAGTACCTTCTCGGGGGGCGCGGTCGAAGCTTTCTTT.

The chain joins TRBV6-5 to TRBJ2-7; 9 bases map to TRBD1. Germline CDR1 and CDR2: MNHEY and SVGAGI. This CDR3 contains 15 residues. V lost 6 bases, J lost 4 bases, and 10 bases stayed unmatched. CDR3 sequence: CASRITGGGPYEQYF. CDR3 DNA: TGTGCCAGCAGAATTACAGGGGGCGGCCCTTACGAGCAGTACTTC.

The chain uses TRBV28 and TRBJ2-7; 11 bases match TRBD2. The ends lost 6 bases at V and 6 bases at J; junction bases unmatched: 7. This CDR3 is built from 14 residues. Germline CDR1 is MDHEN and CDR2 is SYDVKM. The CDR3 loop reads CASSFSGGAFEQYF. In DNA form, the CDR3 reads TGTGCCAGCAGCTTTAGCGGGGGGGCCTTCGAGCAGTACTTC.

The genes are TRBV2 and TRBJ2-2; D gene unclear. Germline assignment: CDR1 SNHLY and CDR2 FYNNEI. Trimming stripped 2 bases from V and 6 bases from J, with 4 bases between. The CDR3 is 12 amino acids. The CDR3 region is CASSEYPGELFF. The CDR3 coding sequence is TGTGCCAGCAGTGAATACCCCGGGGAGCTGTTTTTT.

The chain carries TRBV29-1 and TRBJ2-1; no definite D call. The ends were cut back, 6 bases at V and 13 bases at J, with 16 bases in the middle. Per the germline V gene, CDR1 is SQVTM and CDR2 is ANQGSEA. The CDR3 totals 11 residues. CDR3 coding DNA: TGCAGCGTCCTCGTGGGGTCTGAACAGTTCTTC. It codes for CSVLVGSEQFF.

J is TRBJ2-3 and V is TRBV10-3; D uncertain. The CDR3 contains 13 residues. The ends were cut back, 6 bases at V and 1 base at J, with 8 bases in the middle. Germline assignment: CDR1 ENHRY and CDR2 SYGVKD. The CDR3 bases are TGTGCCATCAGGGCCCAGGGCACAGATACGCAGTATTTT. Its protein is CAIRAQGTDTQYF.

This clone was seen just once. The CDR3 is CASIPAGGAYGYTF. The CDR3 coding sequence is TGTGCCAGCATCCCGGCGGGGGGCGCGTATGGCTACACCTTC. This rearrangement joins TRBV5-4 to TRBJ1-2, with D perhaps matching TRBD1 (6 bases). The germline gives CDR1 SGHNT, CDR2 YYREEE (reference sequence). With 6 bases removed from V and 5 bases from J, the gap between germline ends came to 17 bases. This CDR3 has 14 residues.

The rearrangement uses TRBV5-6 and TRBJ2-3, with D maybe TRBD1 (5 bases). CDR1 and CDR2 (germline): SGHDT, YYEEEE. V lost 3 bases, J lost 1 base, and 9 bases lay in between. This CDR3 has 14 residues. The CDR3 DNA sequence: TGTGCCAGCAGCTGGGGCGTCCGCACAGATACGCAGTATTTT. Protein product: CASSWGVRTDTQYF.